This is a list of T cell receptor beta chains from one sample in a study of cytomegalovirus exposure and HLA in healthy donors. Using immunoSEQ multiplex PCR, the repertoire was profiled, and TCRdb retains in-frame clones only, with some absent. The sample yields about 130,000 clones, 65% to 85% seen once. What was sequenced was PBMCs. The receptors here all came from a woman between 18 and 30 years old in good health and CMV-seronegative. Each CDR3 is given with its conserved first and last residue. The D gene is left open where the match is weak. The size of a clone is reported for some rows only, either as once, few or many, or as a class for expanded clones.

abundance: NA
v_gene: TRBV6-5
j_gene: TRBJ1-1
d_gene: NA
CDR3aa: CASSFMTVGGTEAFF
CDR3nt: TGTGCCAGCAGTTTTATGACAGTGGGTGGAACTGAAGCTTTCTTT

abundance: few
v_gene: TRBV18
j_gene: TRBJ2-6
d_gene: TRBD1
CDR3aa: CASSPSGTASSGANVLTF
CDR3nt: TGTGCCAGCTCACCCAGTGGGACAGCCAGCTCTGGGGCCAACGTCCTGACTTTC

abundance: NA
v_gene: TRBV5-1
j_gene: TRBJ2-2
d_gene: NA
CDR3aa: CASSLSQGNTGELFF
CDR3nt: TGCGCCAGCAGCTTGTCACAGGGGAACACCGGGGAGCTGTTTTTT

abundance: NA
v_gene: TRBV18
j_gene: TRBJ2-5
d_gene: NA
CDR3aa: CASSPTQQETQYF
CDR3nt: TGTGCCAGCTCACCAACGCAGCAAGAGACCCAGTACTTC

abundance: once
v_gene: TRBV7-9
j_gene: TRBJ2-3
d_gene: TRBD2
CDR3aa: CASSLLGRATDTQYF
CDR3nt: TGTGCCAGCAGCTTACTTGGGAGGGCCACAGATACGCAGTATTTT

abundance: NA
v_gene: TRBV7-2
j_gene: TRBJ2-7
d_gene: TRBD2
CDR3aa: CASSLSTSGRPTRSYEQYF
CDR3nt: TGTGCCAGCAGCTTATCAACTAGCGGGAGGCCCACGCGCTCCTACGAGCAGTACTTC

abundance: few
v_gene: TRBV28
j_gene: TRBJ1-5
d_gene: NA
CDR3aa: CALGRGSNQPQHF
CDR3nt: TGTGCCTTGGGCAGGGGTAGCAATCAGCCCCAGCATTTT

abundance: NA
v_gene: TRBV5-4
j_gene: TRBJ2-7
d_gene: NA
CDR3aa: CASTAGDYEQYF
CDR3nt: TGTGCCAGCACCGCAGGGGACTACGAGCAGTACTTC

abundance: NA
v_gene: TRBV19
j_gene: TRBJ2-1
d_gene: TRBD2
CDR3aa: CASSSPSGRNEQFF
CDR3nt: TGTGCCAGTAGTAGTCCTAGCGGGAGAAATGAGCAGTTCTTC

abundance: NA
v_gene: TRBV21-1
j_gene: TRBJ2-2
d_gene: NA
CDR3aa: CASSRRTSETGELFF
CDR3nt: TGTGCCAGCAGCAGACGGACTAGCGAAACCGGGGAGCTGTTTTTT

abundance: NA
v_gene: TRBV29-1
j_gene: TRBJ1-1
d_gene: NA
CDR3aa: CSVAGTLNTEAFF
CDR3nt: TGCAGCGTTGCCGGGACTTTGAACACTGAAGCTTTCTTT

abundance: NA
v_gene: TRBV14
j_gene: TRBJ2-1
d_gene: NA
CDR3aa: CASSQVKGLYNEQFF
CDR3nt: TGTGCCAGCAGCCAGGTTAAGGGACTCTACAATGAGCAGTTCTTC

abundance: NA
v_gene: TRBV5-4
j_gene: TRBJ2-7
d_gene: TRBD2
CDR3aa: CASSLGLAGSYEQYF
CDR3nt: TGTGCCAGCAGCTTGGGACTAGCGGGTTCCTACGAGCAGTACTTT

abundance: NA
v_gene: TRBV30
j_gene: TRBJ1-6
d_gene: NA
CDR3aa: CAWSLISSYNSPLHF
CDR3nt: TGTGCCTGGAGCCTGATTAGCTCCTATAATTCACCCCTCCACTTT

abundance: NA
v_gene: TRBV29-1
j_gene: TRBJ2-3
d_gene: NA
CDR3aa: CSVGVVEGSGADTQYF
CDR3nt: TGCAGCGTTGGGGTTGTGGAGGGGTCGGGCGCAGATACGCAGTATTTT

abundance: NA
v_gene: TRBV7-9
j_gene: TRBJ2-7
d_gene: TRBD2
CDR3aa: CSSSPSGGGRIEQYF
CDR3nt: TGTTCCAGCAGTCCTTCCGGCGGGGGGCGGATCGAGCAGTACTTC

abundance: NA
v_gene: TRBV5-1
j_gene: TRBJ2-7
d_gene: TRBD2
CDR3aa: CASSPLGERDYEQYF
CDR3nt: TGCGCCAGCAGCCCCCTCGGAGAGCGGGACTACGAGCAGTACTTC